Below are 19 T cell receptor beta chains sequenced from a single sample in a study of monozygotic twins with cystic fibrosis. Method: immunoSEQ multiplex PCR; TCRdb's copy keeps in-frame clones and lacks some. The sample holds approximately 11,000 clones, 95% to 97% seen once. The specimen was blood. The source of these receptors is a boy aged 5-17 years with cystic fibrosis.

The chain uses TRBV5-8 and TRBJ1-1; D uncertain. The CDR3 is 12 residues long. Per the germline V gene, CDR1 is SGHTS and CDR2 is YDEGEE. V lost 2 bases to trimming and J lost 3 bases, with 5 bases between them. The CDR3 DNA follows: TGTGCCAGCAGCTTCGGGTACACTGAAGCTTTCTTT. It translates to CASSFGYTEAFF.

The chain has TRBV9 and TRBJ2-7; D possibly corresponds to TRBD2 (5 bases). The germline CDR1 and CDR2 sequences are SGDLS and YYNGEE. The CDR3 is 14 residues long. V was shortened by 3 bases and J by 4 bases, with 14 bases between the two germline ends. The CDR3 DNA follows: TGTGCCAGCAGCGCCGGACTCCTCCGTTACGAGCAGTACTTC. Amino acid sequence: CASSAGLLRYEQYF.

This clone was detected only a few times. The CDR3 here is CASSVRERVWARNEQFF. As DNA, the CDR3 is TGTGCCAGCAGCGTACGAGAGAGGGTTTGGGCACGCAATGAGCAGTTCTTC. This chain connects TRBV9 to TRBJ2-1, with D perhaps TRBD2 (5 bases). V lost 1 base and J lost 6, with 20 bases in between. CDR3 length: 17 residues. CDR1 SGDLS and CDR2 YYNGEE come from the germline V gene.

The CDR3, as DNA: TGTGCCAGCAGCCCATGGACTGCGAGCTCTGGAAACACCATATATTTT. It translates to CASSPWTASSGNTIYF. The V and J genes are TRBV11-2 and TRBJ1-3; no clear D gene. Germline CDR1 and CDR2: SGHAT and FQNNGV. V was pared by 5 bases and J by 0 bases, with 14 bases between. This CDR3 has 16 residues.

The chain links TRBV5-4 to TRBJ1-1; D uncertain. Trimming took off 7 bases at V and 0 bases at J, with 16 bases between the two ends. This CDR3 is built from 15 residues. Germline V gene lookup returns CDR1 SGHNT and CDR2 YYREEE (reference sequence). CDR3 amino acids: CASGPPIKMNTEAFF. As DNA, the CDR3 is TGTGCCAGCGGACCACCAATAAAAATGAACACTGAAGCTTTCTTT. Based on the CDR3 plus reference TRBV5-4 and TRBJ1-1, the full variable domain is ETGVTQSPTHLIKTRGQQVTLRCSSQSGHNTVSWYQQALGQGPQFIFQYYREEENGRGNFPPRFSGLQFPNYSSELNVNALELDDSALYLCASGPPIKMNTEAFFGQGTRLTVV.

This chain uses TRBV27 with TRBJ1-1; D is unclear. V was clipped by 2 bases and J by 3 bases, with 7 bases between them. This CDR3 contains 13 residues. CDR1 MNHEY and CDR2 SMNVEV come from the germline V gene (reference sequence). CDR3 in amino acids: CASSLIGDTEAFF. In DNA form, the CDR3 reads TGTGCCAGCAGTTTAATCGGGGACACTGAAGCTTTCTTT.

DNA for the CDR3: TGTGCCAGCAGCCCGAAGGGGGTAAGGGGGGTGATGAGTGAGCAGTTCTTC. Its protein is CASSPKGVRGVMSEQFF. V and J are TRBV5-4 and TRBJ2-1; D tentatively reads TRBD1 or TRBD2 (6 bases each). The ends were cut back, 4 bases at V and 9 bases at J, with 26 bases in the middle. CDR1 SGHNT and CDR2 YYREEE come from the germline V gene (reference sequence). This CDR3 spans 17 amino acids.

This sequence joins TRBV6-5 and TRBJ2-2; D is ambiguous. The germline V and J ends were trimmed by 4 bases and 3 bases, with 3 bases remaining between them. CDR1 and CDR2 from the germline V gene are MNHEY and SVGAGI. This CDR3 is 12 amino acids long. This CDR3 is CASSLYTGELFF. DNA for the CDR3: TGTGCCAGCAGTTTATACACCGGGGAGCTGTTTTTT.

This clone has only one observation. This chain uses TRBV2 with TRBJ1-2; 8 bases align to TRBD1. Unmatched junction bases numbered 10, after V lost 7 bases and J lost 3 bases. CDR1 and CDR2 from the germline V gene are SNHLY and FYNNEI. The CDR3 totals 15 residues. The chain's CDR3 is CASTTPGQGHYGYTF. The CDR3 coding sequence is TGTGCCAGCACCACCCCCGGACAGGGACACTATGGCTACACCTTC.

The CDR3 is CSVLARARDRPQETQYF. CDR3 DNA: TGCAGCGTCCTGGCACGGGCTCGGGACAGGCCCCAAGAGACCCAGTACTTC. The J gene is TRBJ2-5, the V gene TRBV29-1; 8 bases are a match to TRBD1. Germline trimming cut 6 bases from V and 1 base from J; bases unmatched to any gene: 16. This CDR3 comprises 17 residues. From germline, CDR1 is SQVTM and CDR2 ANQGSEA.

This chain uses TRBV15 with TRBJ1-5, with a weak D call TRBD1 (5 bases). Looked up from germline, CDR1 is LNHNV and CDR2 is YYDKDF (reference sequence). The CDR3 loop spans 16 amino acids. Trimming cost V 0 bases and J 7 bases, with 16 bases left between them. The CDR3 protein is CATSRDLGVTEQPQHF. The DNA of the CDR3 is TGTGCCACCAGCAGAGATCTAGGGGTTACAGAGCAGCCCCAGCATTTT.

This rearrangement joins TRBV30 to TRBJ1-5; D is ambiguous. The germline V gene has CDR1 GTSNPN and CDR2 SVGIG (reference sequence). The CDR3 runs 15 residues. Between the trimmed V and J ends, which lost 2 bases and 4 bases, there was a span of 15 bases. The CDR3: CAWSSYLAENQPQHF. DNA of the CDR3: TGTGCCTGGAGTAGCTATTTGGCGGAAAATCAGCCCCAGCATTTT.

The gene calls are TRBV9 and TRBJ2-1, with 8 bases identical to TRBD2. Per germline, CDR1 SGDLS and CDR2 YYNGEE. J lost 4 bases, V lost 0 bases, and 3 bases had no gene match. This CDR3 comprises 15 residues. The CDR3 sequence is CASSVDSGVYNEQFF. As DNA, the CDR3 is TGTGCCAGCAGCGTAGATAGCGGGGTTTACAATGAGCAGTTCTTC.

CDR3 loop: CASSRINRGSGQPQHF. DNA of the CDR3: TGTGCCAGCAGCCGAATTAACCGGGGGTCCGGTCAGCCCCAGCATTTT. The J gene is TRBJ1-5, the V gene TRBV27, with D tentatively TRBD1 (5 bases). The CDR3 contains 16 residues. Trimming took 6 bases from V and 6 from J, leaving 21 bases between them. Germline V lookup: CDR1 MNHEY, CDR2 SMNVEV (reference sequence).

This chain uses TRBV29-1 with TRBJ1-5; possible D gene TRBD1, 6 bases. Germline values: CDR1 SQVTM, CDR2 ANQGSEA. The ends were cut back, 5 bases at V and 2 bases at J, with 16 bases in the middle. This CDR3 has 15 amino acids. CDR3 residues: CSVLVGALGNQPQHF. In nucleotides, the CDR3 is TGCAGCGTTTTAGTGGGGGCTTTGGGCAATCAGCCCCAGCATTTT.

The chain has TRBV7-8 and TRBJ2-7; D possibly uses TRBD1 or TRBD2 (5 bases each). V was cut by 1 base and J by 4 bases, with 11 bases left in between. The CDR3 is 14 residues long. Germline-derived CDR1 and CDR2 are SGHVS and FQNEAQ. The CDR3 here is CASSLEGPHYEQYF. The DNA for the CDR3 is TGTGCCAGCAGCTTAGAGGGACCCCATTACGAGCAGTACTTC.

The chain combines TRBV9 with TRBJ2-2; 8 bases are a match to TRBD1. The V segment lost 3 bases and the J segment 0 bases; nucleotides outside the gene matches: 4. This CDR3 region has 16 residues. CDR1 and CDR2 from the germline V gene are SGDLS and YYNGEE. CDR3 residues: CASSGTGPPNTGELFF. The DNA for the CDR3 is TGTGCCAGCAGCGGGACAGGGCCCCCGAACACCGGGGAGCTGTTTTTT.

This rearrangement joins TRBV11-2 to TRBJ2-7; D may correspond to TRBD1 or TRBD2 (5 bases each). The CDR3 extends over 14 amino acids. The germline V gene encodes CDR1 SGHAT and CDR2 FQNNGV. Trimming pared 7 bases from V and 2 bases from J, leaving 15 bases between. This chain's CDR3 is CASTSAGDPYEQYF. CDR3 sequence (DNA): TGTGCCAGCACCTCTGCCGGGGACCCCTACGAGCAGTACTTC.

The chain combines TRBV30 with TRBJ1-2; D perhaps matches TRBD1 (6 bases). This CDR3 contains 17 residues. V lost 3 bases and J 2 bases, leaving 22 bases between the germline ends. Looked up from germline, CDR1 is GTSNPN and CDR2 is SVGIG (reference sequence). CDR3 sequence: CAWSNGLGWGRNYGYTF. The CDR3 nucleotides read TGTGCCTGGAGCAACGGCCTAGGGTGGGGGCGCAACTATGGCTACACCTTC. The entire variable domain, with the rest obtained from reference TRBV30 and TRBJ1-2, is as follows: SQTIHQWPATLVQPVGSPLSLECTVEGTSNPNLYWYRQAAGRGLQLLFYSVGIGQISSEVPQNLSASRPQDRQFILSSKKLLLSDSGFYLCAWSNGLGWGRNYGYTFGSGTRLTVV.